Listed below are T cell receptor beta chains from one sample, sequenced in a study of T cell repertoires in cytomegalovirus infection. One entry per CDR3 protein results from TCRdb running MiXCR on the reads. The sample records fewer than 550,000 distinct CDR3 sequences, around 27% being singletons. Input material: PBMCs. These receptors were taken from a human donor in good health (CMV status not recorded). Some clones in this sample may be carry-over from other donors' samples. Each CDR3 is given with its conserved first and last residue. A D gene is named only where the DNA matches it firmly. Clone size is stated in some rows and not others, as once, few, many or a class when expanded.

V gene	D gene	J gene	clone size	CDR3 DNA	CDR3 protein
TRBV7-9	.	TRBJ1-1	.	TGTGCCAGCCCGGTAGGAGATACTGAAGCTTTCTTT	CASPVGDTEAFF
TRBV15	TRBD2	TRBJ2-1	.	TGTGCCACCAGCAGAGGCGGGACTAGCGGGAGGGATGAGCAGTTCTTC	CATSRGGTSGRDEQFF
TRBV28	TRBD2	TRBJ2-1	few	TGTGCCAGCAGTATAGCGGGAGGGATTAATGAGCAGTTCTTC	CASSIAGGINEQFF
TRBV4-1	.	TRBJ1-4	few	TGCGCCAGCAGCCTAGGACAAGGGCCAGCTAATGAAAAACTGTTTTTT	CASSLGQGPANEKLFF
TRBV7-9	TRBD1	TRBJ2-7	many	TGTGCCAGCAGCCCCACTCTTGGACAGGGCCTCGAGCAGTACTTC	CASSPTLGQGLEQYF
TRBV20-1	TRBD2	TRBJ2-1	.	TGCAGTGCTGATGCCGGGACTAGATCCAGGAATGAGCAGTTCTTC	CSADAGTRSRNEQFF
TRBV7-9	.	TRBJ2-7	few	TGTGCCAGCAGCGACAGCCGCGGGCCGGAGAACTTC	CASSDSRGPENF
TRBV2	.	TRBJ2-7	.	TGTGCCAGCAGTAAGGATCTGGAGCAGTACTTC	CASSKDLEQYF
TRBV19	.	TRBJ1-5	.	TGTGCCAGTAGCCGGGACCGGGGGCGGCGCAATCAGCCCCAGCATTTT	CASSRDRGRRNQPQHF
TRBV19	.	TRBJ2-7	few	TGTGCCAGTAGTATGGGGACTGGCTACGAGCAGTACTTC	CASSMGTGYEQYF
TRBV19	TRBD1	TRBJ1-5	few	TGTGCCAGTAGAACAGGGGGCCCCAATCAGCCCCAGCATTTT	CASRTGGPNQPQHF
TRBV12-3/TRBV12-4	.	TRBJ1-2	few	TGTGCCAGCGCTATAGGGGGGATTGCCGCCTATGGCTACACCTTC	CASAIGGIAAYGYTF
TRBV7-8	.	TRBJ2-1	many	TGTGCCAGCAGCTCAACCGTGGCAGTGAATGAGCAGTTCTTC	CASSSTVAVNEQFF
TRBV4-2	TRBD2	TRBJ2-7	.	TGTGCCAGCAGCCCGAAGACTAGCGGGAGAGGCGAGCAGTACTTC	CASSPKTSGRGEQYF
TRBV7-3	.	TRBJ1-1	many	TGTGCCAGCAGCTCCGGCGCCGGGAACACTGAAGCTTTCTTT	CASSSGAGNTEAFF
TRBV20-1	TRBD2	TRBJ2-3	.	TGCAGTGCTAACCCATTTTGGCGGGAGGGGACAGATACGCAGTATTTT	CSANPFWREGTDTQYF
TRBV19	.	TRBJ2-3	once	TGTGCCAGTAGGACAGGCTGGGAGGCAGATACGCAGTATTTT	CASRTGWEADTQYF
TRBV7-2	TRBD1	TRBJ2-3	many	TGTGCCAGCAGCTTTATAGGGGGCGCAGATACGCAGTATTTT	CASSFIGGADTQYF
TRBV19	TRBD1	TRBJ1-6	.	TGTGCCGGCCAAGACAGGGTGGGGTCACCCCTCCACTTT	CAGQDRVGSPLHF
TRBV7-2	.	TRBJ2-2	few	TGTGCCAGCAGCTTAGATACAAAGTCCGGGGAGCTGTTTTTT	CASSLDTKSGELFF
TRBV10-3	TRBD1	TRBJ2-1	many	TGTGCCAGCCAGCCGGGACAGGGGACGTACAATGAGCAGTTCTTC	CASQPGQGTYNEQFF
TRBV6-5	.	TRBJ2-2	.	TGTGCCGTACGAAACGAGTACACCGGGGAGCTGTTTTTT	CAVRNEYTGELFF
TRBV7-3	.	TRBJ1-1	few	TGTGCCAGCAGCCCCCTAGTGGGCGCGAACACTGAAGCTTTCTTT	CASSPLVGANTEAFF
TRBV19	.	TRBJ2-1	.	TGTGCCAGTATAGGGTATAATGAGCAGTTCTTC	CASIGYNEQFF
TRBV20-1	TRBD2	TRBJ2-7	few	TGCAGTGCAAATTCCGGGACTAGCGGATCCTACGAGCAGTACTTC	CSANSGTSGSYEQYF
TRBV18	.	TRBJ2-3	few	TGTGCCAGCTCACCAACAGCTAGAGGGCCAGATACGCAGTATTTT	CASSPTARGPDTQYF
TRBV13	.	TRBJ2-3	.	TGTGCCAGCAGCTTAGGCCTTACTTGGGCAGATACGCAGTATTTT	CASSLGLTWADTQYF
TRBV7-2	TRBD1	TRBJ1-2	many	TGTGCCAGCAGCTCACAGGGGGCCTACTATGGCTACACCTTC	CASSSQGAYYGYTF
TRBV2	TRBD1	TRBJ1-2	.	TGTGCCAGCAGTGAAGCAGGGACAGGGGGACACTATGGCTACACCTTC	CASSEAGTGGHYGYTF
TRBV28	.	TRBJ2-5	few	TGTGCCAGCATCTACAAGGGGGTTTCGTGTCCGGAGACCCAGTACTTC	CASIYKGVSCPETQYF
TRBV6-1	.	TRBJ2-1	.	TGTGCCAGCAGATCCCTGGGGGGGCGAACCTACAATGAGCAGTTCTTC	CASRSLGGRTYNEQFF
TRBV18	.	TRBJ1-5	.	TGTGCCAGCTCACCGACCACTGAAGAGCCCCAGCATTTT	CASSPTTEEPQHF
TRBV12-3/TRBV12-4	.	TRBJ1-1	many	TGTGCCAGCAGTCAACAGGGATCGGGCACTGAAGCTTTCTTT	CASSQQGSGTEAFF
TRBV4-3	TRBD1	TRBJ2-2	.	TGCGCCAGCAGCCAAGATGCGATAAGGACAGGGGGCTCGGAGCTGTTTTTT	CASSQDAIRTGGSELFF
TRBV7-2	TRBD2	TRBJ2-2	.	TGTGCCAGCAGCTTAGGAGCGGGGCGGGGAAACACCGGGGAGCTGTTTTTT	CASSLGAGRGNTGELFF
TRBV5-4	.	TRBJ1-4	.	TGTGCCAGCAGCTTGTTCGGGCAGGCAAATGAAAAACTGTTTTTT	CASSLFGQANEKLFF
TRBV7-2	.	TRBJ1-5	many	TGTGCCAGCAGCGTGAGGGCCAATCAGCCCCAGCATTTT	CASSVRANQPQHF
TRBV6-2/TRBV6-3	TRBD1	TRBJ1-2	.	TGTGCCAGCAGCCCCATAAAACAGGGGAACTATGGCTACACCTTC	CASSPIKQGNYGYTF
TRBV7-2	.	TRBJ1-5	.	TGTGCCAGCAGCCCCGGGGGGGGGGCCCGTGGAGAAGCCCAGCATTTT	CASSPGGGARGEAQHF
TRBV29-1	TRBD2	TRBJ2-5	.	TGCAGCGTTGAATCCCCCCAGGGCGGGGGGGGAGAGACCCAGTACTTC	CSVESPQGGGGETQYF
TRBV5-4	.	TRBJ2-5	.	TGTGCCAGCAGCCCGCAGGGACCGCTGTACCAAGAGACCCAGTACTTC	CASSPQGPLYQETQYF
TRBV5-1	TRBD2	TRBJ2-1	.	TGCGCCAGCAGCTCTCCCGGGACTAGCGGGAGCATCGCCTACAATGAGCAGTTCTTC	CASSSPGTSGSIAYNEQFF
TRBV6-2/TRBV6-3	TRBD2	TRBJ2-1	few	TGTGCCAGCAGACCTTTCCCGCTAGCGGGAGGGTGGGACTCCTACAATGAGCAGTTCTTC	CASRPFPLAGGWDSYNEQFF
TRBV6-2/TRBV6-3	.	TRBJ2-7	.	TGTGCCAGCAGTTCTCCCGAGTTATACGAGCAGTACTTC	CASSSPELYEQYF
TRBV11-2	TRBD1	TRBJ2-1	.	TGTGCCAGCAGCTTGGCCCCTCCAGGGGGCAGGTTGAATGAGCAGTTCTTC	CASSLAPPGGRLNEQFF
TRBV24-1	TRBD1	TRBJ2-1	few	TGTGCCACCAGTGACGGACAGGCCCATTACAATGAGCAGTTCTTC	CATSDGQAHYNEQFF
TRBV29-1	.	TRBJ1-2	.	TGCAGCGTGCGCCCGGGACAAACGCGTGGCTACACCTTC	CSVRPGQTRGYTF
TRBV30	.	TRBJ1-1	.	TGTGCCTGGAATTTGCAGGGCATGAACACTGAAGCTTTCTTT	CAWNLQGMNTEAFF
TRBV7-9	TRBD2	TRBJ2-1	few	TGTGCCAGCAGCTTTAGCGGGGGCGGGTTAGTTCGCGAGCAGTTCTTC	CASSFSGGGLVREQFF
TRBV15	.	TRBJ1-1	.	TGTGCCACCAGCAGCCGGGTCCCGGGCACTGAAGCTTTCTTT	CATSSRVPGTEAFF
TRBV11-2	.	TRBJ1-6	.	TGTGCCAGCAGGAGGGGACCCAGGGATTCACCCCTCCACTTT	CASRRGPRDSPLHF
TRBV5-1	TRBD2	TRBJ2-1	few	TGCGCCAGCAGCTTGCGCTCTAGCGGCAACAATGAGCAGTTCTTC	CASSLRSSGNNEQFF
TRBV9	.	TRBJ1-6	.	TGTGCCAGCAGCGTGCAGGGCTCCTATAATTCACCCCTCCACTTT	CASSVQGSYNSPLHF
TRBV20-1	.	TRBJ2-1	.	TGCAGTGCTAGAGATGCGACTAGGGGGTATGAGCAGTTCTTC	CSARDATRGYEQFF